The 29 T cell receptor beta chains reported below all come from one sample, sequenced in a study of cytomegalovirus exposure and HLA in healthy donors. 13 Jbeta primers and 60 Vbeta primers were used for the PCR. Clones were sequenced by immunoSEQ multiplex PCR, and TCRdb holds only the in-frame ones, with some missing. The sample is made up of roughly 100,000 clones, and the top ten hold about 0.59% of it. Sample: PBMCs. These receptors all stem from a man aged 50 or older in good health and CMV-seronegative.

V and J are TRBV5-1 and TRBJ2-1; no reliable D call. V shed 0 bases and J shed 0 bases, with 10 bases lying between them. This CDR3 has 16 residues. Germline-derived CDR1 and CDR2 are SGHRS and YFSETQ. The CDR3 sequence: CASSLGQPNSYNEQFF. CDR3 DNA sequence: TGCGCCAGCAGCTTGGGACAACCAAACTCCTACAATGAGCAGTTCTTC.

The chain employs TRBV19 and TRBJ2-1; D may be TRBD1 (6 bases). Per the germline V gene, CDR1 is LNHDA and CDR2 is SQIVND (reference sequence). The V and J ends lost 7 bases and 7 bases respectively, with 17 bases between them. The CDR3 has 14 residues. CDR3 coding DNA: TGTGCCAGTAAGGGGGTGGAGCTCCCTAATGAGCAGTTCTTC. This codes for CASKGVELPNEQFF.

This chain uses TRBV30 with TRBJ1-1; 8 nucleotides align to TRBD1. Germline V gives CDR1 GTSNPN, CDR2 SVGIG (reference sequence). With 2 bases clipped from V and 6 bases from J, the junction kept 17 bases outside the gene matches. The CDR3 sequence is 17 residues long. CDR3 amino acids: CAWSPRQGRLALAEAFF. In nucleotides, the CDR3 is TGTGCCTGGAGTCCACGACAGGGGCGATTGGCATTGGCTGAAGCTTTCTTT.

This chain links TRBV9 with TRBJ1-1; perhaps TRBD1 as D (6 bases). The CDR3 length is 14 residues. Germline V gives CDR1 SGDLS, CDR2 YYNGEE. The germline V and J ends were trimmed by 2 bases and 1 base, with 9 bases remaining between them. CDR3 nucleotide sequence: TGTGCCAGCAGCGTCGTGGGACAGAACACTGAAGCTTTCTTT. It encodes CASSVVGQNTEAFF.

The chain joins TRBV5-1 to TRBJ2-2, with D possibly matching TRBD2 (5 bases). V was cut by 5 bases and J by 6 bases, with 14 bases left in between. CDR3 length: 14 residues. Germline V gene sequence: CDR1 SGHRS, CDR2 YFSETQ. CDR3 bases: TGCGCCAGCAGTGGTTCGAGGGTTTCCGGGGAGCTGTTTTTT. The encoded protein is CASSGSRVSGELFF.

The V gene is TRBV6-1, the J gene TRBJ2-7; 7 bases fit TRBD2. Trimming took 7 bases from V and 3 from J; bases not matched to a gene: 12. Germline V CDR1 and CDR2: MNHNS, SASEGT. The CDR3 extends over 15 amino acids. CDR3 loop: CASNELGTIYYEQYF. The CDR3 bases are TGTGCCAGCAATGAGTTGGGGACTATATACTACGAGCAGTACTTC.

The chain combines TRBV6-5 with TRBJ2-3, with 9 bases fitting TRBD2. This CDR3 has 13 amino acids. Germline trimming cut 6 bases from V and 6 bases from J; bases unmatched to any gene: 4. Germline values: CDR1 MNHEY, CDR2 SVGAGI. CDR3 loop: CASRFSGGDTQYF. CDR3 bases: TGTGCCAGCAGATTTAGCGGGGGCGATACGCAGTATTTT.

V gene TRBV10-3 combines with J gene TRBJ1-2, with TRBD1 matching 10 bases. Germline V gives CDR1 ENHRY, CDR2 SYGVKD. The V segment lost 0 bases and the J segment 4 bases; nucleotides outside the gene matches: 5. The CDR3 is made up of 16 amino acids. CDR3 in amino acids: CAISESRTGGGYGYTF. For the CDR3, the DNA is TGTGCCATCAGTGAGTCGAGGACAGGGGGGGGCTATGGCTACACCTTC.

This rearrangement joins TRBV5-1 to TRBJ2-1; 12 positions match TRBD2. The germline CDR1 and CDR2 sequences are SGHRS and YFSETQ. This CDR3 contains 16 residues. V lost 4 bases, J lost 8 bases, and 10 bases stayed unmatched. The CDR3 DNA follows: TGCGCCAGCAGCCCCCCTAGCGGGGGGGCTGGGGATGAGCAGTTCTTC. Its protein is CASSPPSGGAGDEQFF.

Notes on this clone: The germline gene is not matched at one end of the junction; a read error may be the cause. This chain links TRBV7-7 with TRBJ1-1, with a weak D call TRBD1 (6 bases). CDR3 length: 13 amino acids. Germline V lookup: CDR1 SSHAT, CDR2 FNYEAQ (reference sequence). The CDR3 nucleotides read TGTGCTAGCAGCCTGGAGAGGGGGACTGAAGCTTTCTTT. Its translation is CASSLERGTEAFF.

This rearrangement joins TRBV5-4 to TRBJ2-2, with 9 bases that match TRBD2. The CDR3 extends over 15 amino acids. The germline V gene encodes CDR1 SGHNT and CDR2 YYREEE (reference sequence). V shed 2 bases, J shed 3 bases, and the junction held 2 bases outside the gene matches. The CDR3 is CASSFVAGDTGELFF. The CDR3 DNA follows: TGTGCCAGCAGCTTCGTAGCGGGAGACACCGGGGAGCTGTTTTTT.

The chain uses TRBV19 and TRBJ1-5, with no clear D. This CDR3 contains 15 residues. V gave up 2 bases and J gave up 0 bases, with 8 bases separating them. Germline values: CDR1 LNHDA, CDR2 SQIVND (reference sequence). The CDR3 region is CASSISRYSNQPQHF. The CDR3 DNA sequence: TGTGCCAGTAGTATAAGCCGATATAGCAATCAGCCCCAGCATTTT.

This chain uses TRBV18 with TRBJ2-7; 11 bases are a match to TRBD2. The CDR3 extends over 15 amino acids. Germline lookup yields CDR1 KGHSH and CDR2 LQKENI. Germline trimming cut 4 bases from V and 5 bases from J; bases unmatched to any gene: 7. CDR3 protein: CASSLIPGLADEQYF. The DNA of the CDR3 is TGTGCCAGCTCACTGATTCCGGGACTAGCGGACGAGCAGTACTTC.

The rearrangement joins TRBV4-1 to TRBJ1-2; D is unresolved. The CDR3 has 13 amino acids. Trimming took off 1 base at V and 8 bases at J, with 11 bases between the two ends. Germline CDR1 reads MGHRA; CDR2 reads YSYEKL. The CDR3 bases are TGCGCCAGCAGCCAAGCCGAAGGAGGGGGCTACACCTTC. Translated, it gives CASSQAEGGGYTF.

This chain uses TRBV23-1 with TRBJ1-1, with D perhaps TRBD1 (5 bases). TRBV23-1 is flagged as an ORF with uncertain function. This CDR3 has 13 amino acids. Trimming pared 6 bases from V and 1 base from J, leaving 9 bases between. The CDR3 nucleotides read TGCGCCAGCAGACCCACAGGGAACACTGAAGCTTTCTTT. Amino acid sequence: CASRPTGNTEAFF.

The chain links TRBV11-2 to TRBJ2-7; 7 bases map to TRBD1. The CDR3 spans 15 residues. V lost 5 bases to trimming and J lost 4 bases; unmatched junction nucleotides: 11. The V gene's germline CDR1 is SGHAT and CDR2 FQNNGV. The CDR3 DNA reads TGTGCCAGCAGCCCAACCCCGGGACAGCGGTACGAGCAGTACTTC. It yields the protein CASSPTPGQRYEQYF.

The DNA for the CDR3 is TGTGCCAGCAGTACCGGGACTAGCTCCTACAATGAGCAGTTCTTC. This encodes CASSTGTSSYNEQFF. V gene TRBV2 combines with J gene TRBJ2-1; 8 bases map to TRBD2. This CDR3 region has 15 residues. With 5 bases clipped from V and 0 bases from J, the junction kept 3 bases outside the gene matches. Germline assignment: CDR1 SNHLY and CDR2 FYNNEI.

The chain recombines TRBV11-2 with TRBJ1-4, with 8 bases identical to TRBD1. This CDR3 spans 16 amino acids. J lost 3 bases, V lost 3 bases, and 6 bases had no gene match. Germline loops: CDR1 SGHAT, CDR2 FQNNGV. The CDR3 nucleotides read TGTGCCAGCAGCTTTGATCAGGGGGCGGCTAATGAAAAACTGTTTTTT. It codes for CASSFDQGAANEKLFF.

This sequence joins TRBV11-3 and TRBJ2-1, with a tentative D call TRBD2 (6 bases). V lost 4 bases, J lost 5 bases, and 12 bases lay in between. Germline CDR1 reads SGHNT; CDR2 reads YENEEA. The CDR3 spans 14 residues. CDR3 protein: CASSSRGYNNEQFF. The DNA of the CDR3 is TGTGCCAGCAGCTCCCGGGGGTATAACAATGAGCAGTTCTTC.

The rearrangement links TRBV5-6 to TRBJ2-7; tentatively, D is TRBD2 (6 bases). Germline V lookup: CDR1 SGHDT, CDR2 YYEEEE. With 3 bases removed from V and 3 bases from J, the gap between germline ends came to 10 bases. The CDR3 contains 13 residues. The CDR3 nucleotides are TGTGCCAGCAGCTCGAGACTAGACTACGAGCAGTACTTC. Translating gives CASSSRLDYEQYF.

The V gene is TRBV19, the J gene TRBJ2-7; 9 nucleotides agree with TRBD1. Germline V gene sequence: CDR1 LNHDA, CDR2 SQIVND (reference sequence). CDR3 length equals 14 residues. Trimming cost V 4 bases and J 3 bases; bases outside gene matches: 4. The CDR3 bases are TGTGCCAGTAGTAAACCGGGACAGGGCTACGAGCAGTACTTC. It is translated as CASSKPGQGYEQYF.

The chain couples TRBV7-2 to TRBJ1-1, with 8 bases matching TRBD1. Unmatched junction bases numbered 4, after V lost 1 base and J lost 6 bases. Germline CDR1 and CDR2: SGHTA and FQGNSA. The CDR3 totals 14 residues. This CDR3 reads CASSLGMTGAEAFF. CDR3 in DNA: TGTGCCAGCAGCTTAGGCATGACAGGGGCTGAAGCTTTCTTT.

The chain recombines TRBV13 with TRBJ1-2; 7 bases are shared with TRBD1. Looked up from germline, CDR1 is PRHDT and CDR2 is FYEKMQ (reference sequence). With V trimmed by 1 base and J by 5 bases, 7 bases remained unmatched. The CDR3 consists of 15 residues. This chain's CDR3 is CASSLAYRGRYGYTF. CDR3 in DNA: TGTGCCAGCAGCTTAGCGTACAGGGGAAGGTATGGCTACACCTTC.

This chain joins TRBV27 and TRBJ2-3, with 9 bases that match TRBD1. Losses at the gene ends were 4 bases for V and 4 bases for J; bases not matched to a gene: 12. Germline V lookup: CDR1 MNHEY, CDR2 SMNVEV (reference sequence). The CDR3 has 17 amino acids. CDR3 in DNA: TGTGCCAGCAGTTCCCGCCGAATCGACAGGGGGGCAGATACGCAGTATTTT. Its translation: CASSSRRIDRGADTQYF.

The V gene is TRBV5-1, the J gene TRBJ2-1; TRBD2 agrees at 8 bases. Germline CDR1 SGHRS, CDR2 YFSETQ. The CDR3 has 15 residues. The trim removed 4 bases at V and 7 bases at J, leaving 10 bases unmatched. CDR3 in amino acids: CASSRELAGFNEQFF. The CDR3 nucleotides are TGCGCCAGCAGCAGGGAGTTAGCGGGGTTTAATGAGCAGTTCTTC.

This chain connects TRBV7-2 to TRBJ1-3; TRBD1 is a possible D gene (5 bases). The CDR3 sequence is 15 residues long. The V gene's germline CDR1 is SGHTA and CDR2 FQGNSA. Trimming took off 2 bases at V and 4 bases at J, with 12 bases between the two ends. CDR3 sequence (DNA): TGTGCCAGCAGCTTACCTCAGGGTTCAGGAAACACCATATATTTT. It translates to CASSLPQGSGNTIYF.

As regards this clone: This specimen includes other DNA sequences encoding the same CDR3. The chain combines TRBV9 with TRBJ1-2; D remains unclear. This CDR3 has 12 amino acids. V dropped 7 bases and J dropped 8 bases, with 15 bases sitting between them. The germline gives CDR1 SGDLS, CDR2 YYNGEE. CDR3 sequence reads: CASGGQFYGYTF. For the CDR3, the DNA is TGTGCCAGCGGTGGGCAGTTCTACGGCTACACCTTC.

The gene calls are TRBV5-1 and TRBJ1-2; 8 nucleotides match TRBD1. Germline assignment: CDR1 SGHRS and CDR2 YFSETQ. The CDR3 has 17 amino acids. With V trimmed by 0 bases and J by 0 bases, 7 bases remained unmatched. The CDR3 region is CASSLAGTGLANYGYTF. Here the CDR3 DNA reads TGCGCCAGCAGCTTGGCAGGGACAGGTTTAGCTAACTATGGCTACACCTTC.

The chain recombines TRBV7-9 with TRBJ2-3; a possible D gene is TRBD2 (6 bases). CDR1 and CDR2 (germline): SEHNR, FQNEAQ (reference sequence). CDR3 length: 16 amino acids. Between the trimmed V and J ends, which lost 4 bases and 1 base, there was a span of 15 bases. CDR3 sequence reads: CASSSLTGEGTDTQYF. The DNA for the CDR3 is TGTGCCAGCAGCTCTTTAACGGGGGAGGGCACAGATACGCAGTATTTT.